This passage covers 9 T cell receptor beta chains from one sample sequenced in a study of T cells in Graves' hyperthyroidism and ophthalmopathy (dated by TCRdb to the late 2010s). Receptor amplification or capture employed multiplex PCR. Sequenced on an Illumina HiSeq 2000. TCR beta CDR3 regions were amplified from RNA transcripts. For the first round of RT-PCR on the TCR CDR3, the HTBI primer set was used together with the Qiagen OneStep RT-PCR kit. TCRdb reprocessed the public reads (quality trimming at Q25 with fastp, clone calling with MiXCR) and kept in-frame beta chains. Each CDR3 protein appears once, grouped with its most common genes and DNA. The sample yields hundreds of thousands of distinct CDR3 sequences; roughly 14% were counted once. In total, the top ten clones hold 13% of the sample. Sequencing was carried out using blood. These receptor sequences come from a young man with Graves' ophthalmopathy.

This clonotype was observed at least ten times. The CDR3 DNA reads as TGCAGCGTTGGACCGGGACAGGGAATCTATGGCTACACCTTC. The encoded protein is CSVGPGQGIYGYTF. J is TRBJ1-2 and V is TRBV29-1, with 9 nucleotides matching TRBD1. Unmatched junction bases numbered 7, after V lost 4 bases and J lost 4 bases. Germline-derived CDR1 and CDR2 are SQVTM and ANQGSEA. CDR3 length: 14 residues.

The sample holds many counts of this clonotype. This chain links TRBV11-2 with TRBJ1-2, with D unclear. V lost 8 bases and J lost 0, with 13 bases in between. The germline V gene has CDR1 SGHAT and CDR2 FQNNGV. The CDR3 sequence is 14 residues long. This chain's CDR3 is CASPTGRTNYGYTF. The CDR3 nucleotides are TGTGCCAGCCCTACCGGCCGGACTAACTATGGCTACACCTTC.

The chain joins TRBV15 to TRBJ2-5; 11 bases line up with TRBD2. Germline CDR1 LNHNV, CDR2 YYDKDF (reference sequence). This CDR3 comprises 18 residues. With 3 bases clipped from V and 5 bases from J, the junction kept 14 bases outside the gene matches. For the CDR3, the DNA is TGTGCCACCAGCAGGGCCGGGGGTAGCGGGGGGGCCCGGGAGACCCAGTACTTC. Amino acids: CATSRAGGSGGARETQYF.

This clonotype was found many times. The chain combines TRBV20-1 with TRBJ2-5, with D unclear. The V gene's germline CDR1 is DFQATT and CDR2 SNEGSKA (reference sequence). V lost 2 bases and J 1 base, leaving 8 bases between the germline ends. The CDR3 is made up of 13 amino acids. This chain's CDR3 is CSARSQLQETQYF. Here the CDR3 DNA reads TGCAGTGCTAGAAGTCAGCTCCAAGAGACCCAGTACTTC.

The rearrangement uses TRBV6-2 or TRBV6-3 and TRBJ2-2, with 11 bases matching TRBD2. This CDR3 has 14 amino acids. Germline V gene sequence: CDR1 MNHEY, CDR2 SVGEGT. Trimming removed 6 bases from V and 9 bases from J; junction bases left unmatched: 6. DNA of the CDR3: TGTGCCAGCAGAGTCCTAGCGGGAGGCTGGGAGCTGTTTTTT. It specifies CASRVLAGGWELFF.

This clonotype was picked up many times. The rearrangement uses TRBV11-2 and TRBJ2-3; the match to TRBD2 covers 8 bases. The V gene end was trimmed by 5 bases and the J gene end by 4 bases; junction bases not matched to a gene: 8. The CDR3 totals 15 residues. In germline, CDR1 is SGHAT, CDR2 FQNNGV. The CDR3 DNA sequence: TGTGCCAGCAGCGTAATCGGGACTAGTGCAGATACGCAGTATTTT. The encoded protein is CASSVIGTSADTQYF.

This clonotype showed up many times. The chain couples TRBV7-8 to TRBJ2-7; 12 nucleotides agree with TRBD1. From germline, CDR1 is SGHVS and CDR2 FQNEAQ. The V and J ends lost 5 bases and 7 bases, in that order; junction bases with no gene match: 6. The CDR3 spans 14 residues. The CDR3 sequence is CASSVGTGGGEQYF. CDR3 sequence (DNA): TGTGCCAGCAGCGTCGGGACAGGGGGCGGAGAGCAGTACTTC.

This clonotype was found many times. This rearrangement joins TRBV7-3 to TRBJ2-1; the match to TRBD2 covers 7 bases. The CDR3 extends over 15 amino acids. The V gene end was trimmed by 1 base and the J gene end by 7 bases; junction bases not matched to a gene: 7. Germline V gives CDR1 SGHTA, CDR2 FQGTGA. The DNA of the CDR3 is TGTGCCAGCAGCTTAATAGTGGGGGGGAGGAATGAGCAGTTCTTC. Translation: CASSLIVGGRNEQFF.

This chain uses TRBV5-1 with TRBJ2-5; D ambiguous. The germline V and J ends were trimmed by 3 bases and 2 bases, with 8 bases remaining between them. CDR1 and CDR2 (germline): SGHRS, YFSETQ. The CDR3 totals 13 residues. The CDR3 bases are TGCGCCAGCAGCTGGACGGTGCAAGAGACCCAGTACTTC. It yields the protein CASSWTVQETQYF.